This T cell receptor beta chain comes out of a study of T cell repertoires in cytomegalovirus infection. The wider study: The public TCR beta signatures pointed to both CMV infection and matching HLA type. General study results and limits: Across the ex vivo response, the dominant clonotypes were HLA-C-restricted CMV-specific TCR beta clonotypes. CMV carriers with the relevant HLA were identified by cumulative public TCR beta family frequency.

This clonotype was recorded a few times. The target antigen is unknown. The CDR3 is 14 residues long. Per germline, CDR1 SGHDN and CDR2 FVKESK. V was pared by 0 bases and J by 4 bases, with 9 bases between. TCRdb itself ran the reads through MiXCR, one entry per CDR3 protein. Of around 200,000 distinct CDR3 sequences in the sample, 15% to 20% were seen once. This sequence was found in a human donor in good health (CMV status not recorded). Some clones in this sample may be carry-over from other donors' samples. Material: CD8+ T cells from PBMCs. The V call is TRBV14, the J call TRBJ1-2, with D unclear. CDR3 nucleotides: TGTGCCAGCAGCCAAGACTCGGACGGCTATGGCTACACCTTC. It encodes CASSQDSDGYGYTF.